The clone carrying this T cell receptor (beta chain) was observed at least ten times. The sample originates from a study of T-cell memory formation after mild COVID-19. TCRdb independently ran MiXCR on the 5' RACE reads; one entry per CDR3 protein. The data contain approximately 100,000 distinct CDR3 sequences, 9.5% to 15% of them seen just once; the ten biggest clones take up under 30%. Trimming cost V 4 bases and J 4 bases; bases outside gene matches: 10. CDR3 length equals 17 residues. The TCR comes from an adult woman who had mild COVID-19 (a few samples of this study predate the infection). Cell type and time point are not known. The chain is built from TRBV12-3 or TRBV12-4 and TRBJ2-2; 9 nucleotides align to TRBD1. Sequencing was performed on PBMCs or a T cell subset sorted from them (not recorded which). The CDR3, as DNA: TGTGCCAGCAGTTCGTCCCGGGACAGGGCCGGCACCGGGGAGCTGTTTTTT. Residues: CASSSSRDRAGTGELFF.